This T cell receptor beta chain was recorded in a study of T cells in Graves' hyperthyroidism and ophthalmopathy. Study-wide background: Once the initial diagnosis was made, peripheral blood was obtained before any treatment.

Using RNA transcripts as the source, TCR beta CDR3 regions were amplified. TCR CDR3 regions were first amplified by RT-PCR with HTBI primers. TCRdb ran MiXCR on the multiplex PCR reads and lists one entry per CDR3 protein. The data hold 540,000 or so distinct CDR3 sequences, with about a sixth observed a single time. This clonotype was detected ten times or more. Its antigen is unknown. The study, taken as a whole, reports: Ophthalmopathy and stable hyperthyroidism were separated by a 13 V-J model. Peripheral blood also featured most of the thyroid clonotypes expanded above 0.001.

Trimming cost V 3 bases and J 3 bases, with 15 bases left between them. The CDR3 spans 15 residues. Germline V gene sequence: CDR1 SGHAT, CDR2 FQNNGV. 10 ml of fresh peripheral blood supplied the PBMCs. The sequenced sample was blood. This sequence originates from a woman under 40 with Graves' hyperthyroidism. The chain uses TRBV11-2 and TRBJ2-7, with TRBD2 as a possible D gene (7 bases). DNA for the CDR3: TGTGCCAGCAGCTTCGCCGAAGGGGGGGGCTACGAGCAGTACTTC. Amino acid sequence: CASSFAEGGGYEQYF.